A selection of T cell receptor beta chains follows, all from one sample in a study of neurological immune-mediated disorders. TCRdb recomputed calls from the 5' RACE reads with MiXCR, one row per CDR3 protein. The profile shows tens of thousands of distinct CDR3 sequences, 8% to 13% of them singletons. The sequenced sample consisted of PBMCs. These TCRs come from a woman aged 60-75 years with HTLV-1-associated myelopathy (HAM/TSP). CDR3s include the opening cysteine and the closing phenylalanine or tryptophan. D genes are given only for firm matches. Size values are once, few and many counts, or a class for expanded clones, and some rows have none.

D gene,J gene,V gene,clone size,CDR3 protein,CDR3 DNA
-,TRBJ2-2,TRBV7-6,many,CASSLTGTGELFF,TGTGCCAGCAGCTTAACGGGGACCGGGGAGCTGTTTTTT
TRBD2,TRBJ2-3,TRBV10-3,medium-sized,CATWTSGGAGEGTDTQYF,TGTGCCACCTGGACTAGCGGGGGGGCCGGTGAGGGCACAGATACGCAGTATTTT
TRBD1,TRBJ2-5,TRBV15,-,CATSGGTGEQETQYF,TGTGCCACCAGCGGAGGGACAGGGGAACAAGAGACCCAGTACTTC
TRBD1,TRBJ1-3,TRBV20-1,many,CSAKGQRNTIYF,TGCAGTGCTAAGGGACAGCGGAACACCATATATTTT
-,TRBJ1-2,TRBV5-1,many,CASTAGTPRVGYTF,TGCGCCAGCACCGCCGGGACACCACGGGTTGGCTACACCTTC
-,TRBJ2-2,TRBV20-1,-,CSAQYPDHTGEPFF,TGCAGTGCTCAATATCCGGACCACACCGGGGAGCCGTTTTTT
-,TRBJ2-3,TRBV20-1,-,CSAEGVGGRLGTDTQYF,TGCAGTGCGGAGGGTGTCGGGGGGCGTTTAGGAACAGATACGCAGTATTTT
-,TRBJ1-2,TRBV14,-,CASSPPLEESNYGYTF,TGTGCCAGCAGCCCACCATTGGAGGAATCTAACTATGGCTACACCTTC
-,TRBJ2-2,TRBV3-1,-,CASSQRDNSGEMFF,TGTGCCAGCAGCCAAAGGGACAATTCAGGGGAGATGTTTTTT
-,TRBJ1-4,TRBV12-3/TRBV12-4,medium-sized,CASSLLSTNEKLFF,TGTGCCAGCAGCCTATTATCAACTAATGAAAAACTGTTTTTT
-,TRBJ2-2,TRBV7-2,many,CASSLRGPGELFF,TGTGCCAGCAGCTTAAGAGGGCCCGGGGAGCTGTTTTTT
TRBD1,TRBJ2-1,TRBV18,many,CASSESGTGANEQFF,TGTGCCAGCTCAGAATCCGGGACAGGGGCGAATGAGCAGTTCTTC